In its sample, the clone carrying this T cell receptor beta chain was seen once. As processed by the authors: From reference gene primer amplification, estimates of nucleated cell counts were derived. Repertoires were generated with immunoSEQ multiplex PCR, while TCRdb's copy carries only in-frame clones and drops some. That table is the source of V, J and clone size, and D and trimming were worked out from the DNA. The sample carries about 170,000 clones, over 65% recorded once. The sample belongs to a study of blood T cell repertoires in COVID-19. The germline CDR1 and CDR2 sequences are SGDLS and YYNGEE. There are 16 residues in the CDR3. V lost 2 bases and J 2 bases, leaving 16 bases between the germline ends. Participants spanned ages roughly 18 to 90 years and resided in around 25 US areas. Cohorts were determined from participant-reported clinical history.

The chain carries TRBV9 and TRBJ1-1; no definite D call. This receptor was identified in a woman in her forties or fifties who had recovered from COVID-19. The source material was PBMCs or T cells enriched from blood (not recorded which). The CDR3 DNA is TGTGCCAGCAGCGTTGGGGTCCGGGGTGTCAACACTGAAGCTTTCTTT. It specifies CASSVGVRGVNTEAFF. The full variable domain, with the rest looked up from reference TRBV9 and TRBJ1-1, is DSGVTQTPKHLITATGQRVTLRCSPRSGDLSVYWYQQSLDQGLQFLIQYYNGEERAKGNILERFSAQQFPDLHSELNLSSLELGDSALYFCASSVGVRGVNTEAFFGQGTRLTVV.